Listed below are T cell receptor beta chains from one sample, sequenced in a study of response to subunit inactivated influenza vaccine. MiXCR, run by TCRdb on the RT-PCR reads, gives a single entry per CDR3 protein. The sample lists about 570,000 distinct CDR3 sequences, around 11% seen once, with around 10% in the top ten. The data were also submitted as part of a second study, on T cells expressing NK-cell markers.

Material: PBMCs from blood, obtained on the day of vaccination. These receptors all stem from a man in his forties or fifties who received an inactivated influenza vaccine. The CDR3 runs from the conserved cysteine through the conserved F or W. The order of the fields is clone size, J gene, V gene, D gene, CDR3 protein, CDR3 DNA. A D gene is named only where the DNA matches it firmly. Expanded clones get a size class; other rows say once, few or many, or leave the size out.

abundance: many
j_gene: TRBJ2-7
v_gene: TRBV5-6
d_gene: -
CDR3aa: CASSSLSEQYF
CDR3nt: TGTGCCTCTTCTTCTTTGTCCGAGCAGTACTTC

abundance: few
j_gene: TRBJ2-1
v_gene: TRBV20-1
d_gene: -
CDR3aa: CSARDFTNNEQFF
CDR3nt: TGCAGTGCTAGAGATTTCACCAACAATGAGCAGTTCTTC

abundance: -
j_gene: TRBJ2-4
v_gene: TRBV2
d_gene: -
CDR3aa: CASSTRTRGNIQYF
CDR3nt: TGTGCCAGCAGTACCCGAACAAGGGGTAACATTCAGTACTTC

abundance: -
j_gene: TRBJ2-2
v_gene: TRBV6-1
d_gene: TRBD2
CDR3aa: CASRKYRGLAGDGTGELFF
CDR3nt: TGTGCCAGCAGAAAATACCGGGGACTAGCGGGAGATGGCACCGGGGAGCTGTTTTTT

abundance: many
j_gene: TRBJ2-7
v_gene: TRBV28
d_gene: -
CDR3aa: CASSPPLDILSSYEQYF
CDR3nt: TGTGCCAGCAGTCCCCCCCTTGATATCTTGAGCTCCTACGAGCAGTACTTC

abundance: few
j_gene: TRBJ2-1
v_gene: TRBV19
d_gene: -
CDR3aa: CPSSTGPTGEQFF
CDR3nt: TGTCCCAGTAGTACGGGACCAACCGGTGAGCAGTTCTTC

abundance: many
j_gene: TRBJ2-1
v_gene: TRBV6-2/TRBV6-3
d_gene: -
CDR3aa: CASSYSPPDGLYNEQFF
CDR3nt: TGTGCCAGCAGTTACTCCCCTCCGGACGGCCTCTACAATGAGCAGTTCTTC

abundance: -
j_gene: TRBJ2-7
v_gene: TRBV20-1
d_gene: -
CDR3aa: CSVAGQISYEQYF
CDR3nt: TGCAGTGTAGCGGGACAGATTTCCTACGAGCAGTACTTC

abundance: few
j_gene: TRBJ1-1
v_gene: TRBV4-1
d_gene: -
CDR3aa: CASSQLALNTEAFF
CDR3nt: TGCGCCAGCAGCCAACTGGCCCTGAACACTGAAGCTTTCTTT

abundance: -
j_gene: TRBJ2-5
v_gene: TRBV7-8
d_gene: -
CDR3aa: CASSLTPGPEETQYF
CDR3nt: TGTGCCAGCAGCCTAACACCAGGCCCGGAGGAGACCCAGTACTTC

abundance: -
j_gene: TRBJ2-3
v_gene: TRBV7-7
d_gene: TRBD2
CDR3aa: CASSFSSGPTDTQYF
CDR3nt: TGTGCCAGCAGCTTTTCTAGCGGACCCACAGATACGCAGTATTTT

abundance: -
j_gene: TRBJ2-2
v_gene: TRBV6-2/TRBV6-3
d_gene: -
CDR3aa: CASSYGGISNTGELFF
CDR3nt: TGTGCCAGCAGTTACGGTGGAATTTCGAACACCGGGGAGCTGTTTTTT